The 17 T cell receptor beta chains presented below share a single source sample, sequenced in a study of blood T cell repertoires in COVID-19 (dated by TCRdb to the early 2020s). The library was built by means of the immunoSEQ multiplex PCR assay. The source is immuneACCESS, and TCRdb retained only in-frame sequences with V and J called. Part of the clones is not carried over; for the studies checked, unresolved V genes explain less than half of this, and the remainder is unexplained. The sample has roughly 330,000 clones on record, 70% to 90% of them singletons. The ten most abundant clones make up about 5.7% of the sample. What was sequenced was PBMCs or T cells enriched from blood (not recorded which). These receptors all stem from a woman aged 25-40 years who had recovered from COVID-19.

The chain is built from TRBV14 and TRBJ1-1, with D tentatively TRBD1 (5 bases). The CDR3 contains 15 residues. Trimming took 4 bases from V and 11 from J, leaving 23 bases between them. Germline CDR1 and CDR2: SGHDN and FVKESK. The CDR3 here is CASSLWVNRPQEAFF. The CDR3 coding sequence is TGTGCCAGCAGCCTATGGGTGAACAGGCCCCAAGAGGCTTTCTTT. Together with reference TRBV14 and TRBJ1-1, the CDR3 gives the full variable domain: EAGVTQFPSHSVIEKGQTVTLRCDPISGHDNLYWYRRVMGKEIKFLLHFVKESKQDESGMPNNRFLAERTGGTYSTLKVQPAELEDSGVYFCASSLWVNRPQEAFFGQGTRLTVV.

V gene TRBV5-4 combines with J gene TRBJ2-3; no reliable D call. V shed 3 bases and J shed 2 bases, with 7 bases lying between them. Germline CDR1 is SGHNT and CDR2 is YYREEE (reference sequence). The CDR3 is 13 residues long. CDR3 in amino acids: CASSSGSTDTQYF. The CDR3, as DNA: TGTGCCAGCAGCTCCGGGTCCACAGATACGCAGTATTTT.

V is TRBV18 and J is TRBJ2-7; TRBD1 matches at 8 bases. Germline V gene lookup returns CDR1 KGHSH and CDR2 LQKENI. Trimming removed 4 bases from V and 5 bases from J; junction bases left unmatched: 4. The CDR3 is 13 residues long. As DNA, the CDR3 is TGTGCCAGCTCACGAAACAGGGGGGACGAGCAGTACTTC. Translation gives CASSRNRGDEQYF.

This rearrangement joins TRBV6-4 to TRBJ2-7, with 15 bases matching TRBD2. CDR1 is MRHNA and CDR2 is SNTAGT in the germline V gene. This CDR3 is 17 amino acids long. After removal of 7 bases from V and 0 bases from J, the junction contained 7 bases not matched to a gene. CDR3 sequence reads: CASTGLAGGLSSYEQYF. The CDR3 DNA reads as TGTGCCAGCACGGGACTAGCGGGGGGCCTCAGCTCCTACGAGCAGTACTTC.

The chain carries TRBV29-1 and TRBJ1-4; 11 nucleotides align to TRBD1. V dropped 4 bases and J dropped 7; count of bases not matched to a gene: 5. Germline V gives CDR1 SQVTM, CDR2 ANQGSEA. This CDR3 is built from 14 residues. CDR3 sequence (DNA): TGCAGCGTTGCGAAGGGACAGGGGGTTGAAAAACTGTTTTTT. This sequence encodes CSVAKGQGVEKLFF.

This clone came up once. CDR3 protein: CASSSYRDRAYYEQYF. The DNA of the CDR3 is TGTGCCAGCAGTTCTTACCGGGACAGAGCGTACTACGAGCAGTACTTC. The chain joins TRBV27 to TRBJ2-7; 7 nucleotides line up with TRBD1. Germline V gene sequence: CDR1 MNHEY, CDR2 SMNVEV (reference sequence). The CDR3 extends over 16 amino acids. After removal of 4 bases from V and 3 bases from J, the junction contained 12 bases not matched to a gene.

The J gene is TRBJ2-7, the V gene TRBV2, with 8 positions matching TRBD1. Germline loops: CDR1 SNHLY, CDR2 FYNNEI. V was clipped by 6 bases and J by 11 bases; unmatched bases: 6. This CDR3 has 11 residues. The CDR3 nucleotides are TGTGCCAGCAGGATGACAGGGGTGGAGTACTTC. Amino acid sequence: CASRMTGVEYF. Drawing the rest from reference TRBV2 and TRBJ2-7, the complete variable domain is EPEVTQTPSHQVTQMGQEVILRCVPISNHLYFYWYRQILGQKVEFLVSFYNNEISEKSEIFDDQFSVERPDGSNFTLKIRSTKLEDSAMYFCASRMTGVEYFGPGTRLTVT.

Turning to this clone: In this CDR3 the conserved last residue, phenylalanine or tryptophan, is missing, so a read error is likely. The DNA is omitted, as the CDR3 cannot be located on it reliably, and the CDR3 follows TCRdb's listing. The chain links TRBV3-1 (or the pseudogene TRBV3-2) to TRBJ2-3; no DNA check was done on the table's D call, TRBD2. The CDR3 is 15 amino acids long, termini counted. The V gene's germline CDR1 is LGHDT and CDR2 YNNKEL (reference sequence). The CDR3 sequence is CASSQSLAGGYPHVV.

This clone has just a few counts. The rearrangement joins TRBV2 to TRBJ2-3; D perhaps matches TRBD1 (7 bases). V dropped 4 bases and J dropped 3 bases, with 11 bases sitting between them. CDR3 size: 14 residues. Germline V gene data show CDR1 as SNHLY and CDR2 as FYNNEI. The CDR3 DNA is TGTGCCAGCAGTGGACAGGGAGGAACAGATACGCAGTATTTT. It yields the protein CASSGQGGTDTQYF.

On this clone itself: The same CDR3 is also encoded by other DNA sequences in this sample. J is TRBJ1-1 and V is TRBV18; 10 bases align to TRBD1. Germline CDR1 reads KGHSH; CDR2 reads LQKENI. After removal of 6 bases from V and 8 bases from J, the junction contained 3 bases not matched to a gene. The CDR3 runs 12 residues. The CDR3: CASSTGQGEAFF. The CDR3 DNA reads TGTGCCAGCTCCACGGGACAGGGGGAAGCTTTCTTT. The complete variable domain, with remaining parts taken from reference TRBV18 and TRBJ1-1, reads NAGVMQNPRHLVRRRGQEARLRCSPMKGHSHVYWYRQLPEEGLKFMVYLQKENIIDESGMPKERFSAEFPKEGPSILRIQQVVRGDSAAYFCASSTGQGEAFFGQGTRLTVV.

The V and J genes are TRBV18 and TRBJ2-7; 10 nucleotides agree with TRBD1. This CDR3 spans 14 amino acids. The ends lost 3 bases at V and 2 bases at J; junction bases unmatched: 1. The germline V gene encodes CDR1 KGHSH and CDR2 LQKENI. The CDR3 DNA follows: TGTGCCAGCTCACCCGGGACAGGGGCCTACGAGCAGTACTTC. Translated, it gives CASSPGTGAYEQYF.

The CDR3 sequence is CASSQGASNQPQHF. The CDR3 DNA reads as TGTGCCAGCAGCCAGGGGGCCTCCAATCAGCCCCAGCATTTT. The chain links TRBV3-1 (or the pseudogene TRBV3-2) to TRBJ1-5; TRBD1 might be the D (6 bases). This CDR3 is built from 14 residues. The ends were cut back, 3 bases at V and 3 bases at J, with 9 bases in the middle. Per germline, CDR1 LGHDT and CDR2 YNNKEL (reference sequence).

The V gene is TRBV28, the J gene TRBJ2-5; tentatively, D is TRBD1 (6 bases). The CDR3 has 13 residues. The germline V and J ends were trimmed by 6 bases and 9 bases, with 17 bases remaining between them. CDR1 is MDHEN and CDR2 is SYDVKM in the germline V gene. As DNA, the CDR3 is TGTGCCAGCAGGCCGGACAGCCGCTGGCCCCAGTACTTC. Residues: CASRPDSRWPQYF.

This clone was recorded once. The chain links TRBV28 to TRBJ1-4, with 8 bases that match TRBD1. The CDR3 totals 16 residues. Germline V lookup: CDR1 MDHEN, CDR2 SYDVKM. Unmatched junction bases numbered 5, after V lost 3 bases and J lost 2 bases. CDR3 region: CASSFYRGRTNEKLFF. For the CDR3, the DNA is TGTGCCAGCAGTTTTTACAGGGGGAGGACTAATGAAAAACTGTTTTTT.

This sequence joins TRBV28 and TRBJ1-5; possibly TRBD1 for D (6 bases). Looked up from germline, CDR1 is MDHEN and CDR2 is SYDVKM. Trimming took 6 bases from V and 7 from J, leaving 25 bases between them. The CDR3 sequence is 17 residues long. For the CDR3, the DNA is TGTGCCAGCAGCCTGCCCCGGGGGGCATATCTCGGACAGCCCCAGCATTTT. Translated, it gives CASSLPRGAYLGQPQHF.

The rearrangement uses TRBV11-2 and TRBJ1-3; no firm D call. Trimming stripped 5 bases from V and 6 bases from J, with 14 bases between. The CDR3 is 14 amino acids. The V gene's germline CDR1 is SGHAT and CDR2 FQNNGV. The CDR3 nucleotides are TGTGCCAGCAGCCTACCGCCGGGTATAAACACCATATATTTT. Protein product: CASSLPPGINTIYF. Filled out from reference TRBV11-2 and TRBJ1-3, the complete variable domain reads EAGVAQSPRYKIIEKRQSVAFWCNPISGHATLYWYQQILGQGPKLLIQFQNNGVVDDSQLPKDRFSAERLKGVDSTLKIQPAKLEDSAVYLCASSLPPGINTIYFGEGSWLTVV.

The chain joins TRBV6-4 to TRBJ2-2; D gene unclear. CDR1 is MRHNA, CDR2 SNTAGT, per germline. V was trimmed by 0 bases and J by 12 bases, leaving 5 bases between them. The CDR3 is 11 residues long. The CDR3 DNA is TGTGCCAGCAGTGACTCGCGCAAGCTGTTTTTT. Its translation is CASSDSRKLFF.